This T cell receptor beta chain was sequenced for a study of blood T cell repertoires in COVID-19. Study details: Italy, Spain and the United States were the sources of the convalescent and acute COVID-19 samples.

This clone is a singleton in its sample. Methods used by the authors: Using reference gene primer amplification, nucleated cell counts were estimated. This table comes from immunoSEQ multiplex PCR, and its TCRdb copy is limited to in-frame clones, with some not included. That table supplies the V and J calls and clone size; D and trimming were determined from the DNA. The sample contains approximately 210,000 clones, approximately 80% of which appear only once. This CDR3 is built from 13 residues. Per the germline V gene, CDR1 is MGHDK and CDR2 is SYGVNS. The V gene lost 6 bases and the J gene lost 6 bases, with 12 bases spanning the gap.

The chain joins TRBV25-1 to TRBJ1-5, with D tentatively TRBD1 (6 bases). The receptor comes from a woman aged 80 or over with COVID-19, enrolled during active disease. Sample: peripheral blood. The CDR3: CASSRQDGQPQHF. CDR3 nucleotides: TGTGCCAGCAGCCGACAGGACGGTCAGCCCCAGCATTTT.